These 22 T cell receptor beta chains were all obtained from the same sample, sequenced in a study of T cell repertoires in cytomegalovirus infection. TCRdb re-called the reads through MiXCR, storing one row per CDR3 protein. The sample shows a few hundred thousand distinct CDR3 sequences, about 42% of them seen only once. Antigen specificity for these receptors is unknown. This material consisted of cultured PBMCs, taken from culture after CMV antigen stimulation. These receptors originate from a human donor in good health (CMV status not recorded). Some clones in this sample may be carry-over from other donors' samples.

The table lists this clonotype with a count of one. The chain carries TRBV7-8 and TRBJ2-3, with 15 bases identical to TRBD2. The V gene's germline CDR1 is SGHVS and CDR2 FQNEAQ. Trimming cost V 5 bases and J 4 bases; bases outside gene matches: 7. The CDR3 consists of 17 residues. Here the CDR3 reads CASSLWTSGRVPDTQYF. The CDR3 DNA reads TGTGCCAGCAGCCTCTGGACTAGCGGGAGGGTCCCAGATACGCAGTATTTT.

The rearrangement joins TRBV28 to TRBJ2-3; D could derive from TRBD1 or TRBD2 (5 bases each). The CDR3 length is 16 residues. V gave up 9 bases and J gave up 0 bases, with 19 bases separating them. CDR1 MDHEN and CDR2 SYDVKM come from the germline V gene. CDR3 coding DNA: TGTGCCAGTCCTCCGGGGCCCGGGGAAAGCACAGATACGCAGTATTTT. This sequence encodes CASPPGPGESTDTQYF.

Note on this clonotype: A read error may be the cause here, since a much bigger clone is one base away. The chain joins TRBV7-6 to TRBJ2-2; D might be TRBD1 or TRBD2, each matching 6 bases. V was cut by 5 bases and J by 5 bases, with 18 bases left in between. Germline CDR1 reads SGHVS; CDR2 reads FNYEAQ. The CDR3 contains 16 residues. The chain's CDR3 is CASSVSTWGATGELFF. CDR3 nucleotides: TGTGCCAGCAGCGTATCAACCTGGGGGGCAACCGGGGAGCTGTTTTTT.

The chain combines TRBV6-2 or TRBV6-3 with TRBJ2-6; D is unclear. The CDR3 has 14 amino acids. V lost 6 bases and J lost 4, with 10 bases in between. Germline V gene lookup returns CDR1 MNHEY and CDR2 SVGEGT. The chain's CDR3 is CASSVTVGANVLTF. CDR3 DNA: TGTGCCAGCAGCGTCACAGTCGGGGCCAACGTCCTGACTTTC.

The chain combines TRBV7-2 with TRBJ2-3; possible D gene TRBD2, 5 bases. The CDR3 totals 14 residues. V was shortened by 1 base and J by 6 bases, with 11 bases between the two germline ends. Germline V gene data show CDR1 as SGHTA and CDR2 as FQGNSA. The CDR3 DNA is TGTGCCAGCAGCTTAGAATTCTCGGGGGATACGCAGTATTTT. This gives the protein CASSLEFSGDTQYF.

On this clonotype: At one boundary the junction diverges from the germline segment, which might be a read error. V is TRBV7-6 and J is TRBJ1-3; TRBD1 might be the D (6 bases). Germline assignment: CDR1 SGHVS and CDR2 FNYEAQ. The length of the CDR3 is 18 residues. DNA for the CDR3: TGTGCCAGCAGCCGCTCAGGACGGTGGGGGGCCCTTGGAACCACCATATATTTT. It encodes CASSRSGRWGALGTTIYF.

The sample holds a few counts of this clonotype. The CDR3, as DNA: TGTGCCAGCAGCTGGGTAGCGGGAGGCTACGAGCAGTACTTC. It encodes CASSWVAGGYEQYF. The J gene is TRBJ2-7, the V gene TRBV11-2; 10 bases fit TRBD2. The germline V gene has CDR1 SGHAT and CDR2 FQNNGV. The junction had 3 bases not matched to a gene; V was cut back by 4 bases and J by 3 bases. The CDR3 has 14 residues.

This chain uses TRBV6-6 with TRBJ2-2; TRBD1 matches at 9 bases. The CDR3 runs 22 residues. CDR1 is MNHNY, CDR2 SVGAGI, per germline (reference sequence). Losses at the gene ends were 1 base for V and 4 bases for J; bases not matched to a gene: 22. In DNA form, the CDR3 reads TGTGCCAGCAGTTACTATGACGGGACAGGGAATGAGCGGAGATCGAGCACCGGGGAGCTGTTTTTT. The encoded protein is CASSYYDGTGNERRSSTGELFF.

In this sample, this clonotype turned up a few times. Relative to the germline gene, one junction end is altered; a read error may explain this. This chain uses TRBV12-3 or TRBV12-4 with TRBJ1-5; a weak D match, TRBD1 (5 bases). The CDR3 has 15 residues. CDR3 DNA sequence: TGTGCCAGCAGGTTAGGGGCAATCAGCAATCAGCCCCAGCATTTT. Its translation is CASRLGAISNQPQHF.

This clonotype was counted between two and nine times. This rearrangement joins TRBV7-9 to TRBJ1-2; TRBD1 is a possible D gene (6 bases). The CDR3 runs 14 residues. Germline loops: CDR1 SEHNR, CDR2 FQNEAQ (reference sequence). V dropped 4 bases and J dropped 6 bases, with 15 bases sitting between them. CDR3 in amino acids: CASSSITGQNGYTF. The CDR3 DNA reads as TGTGCCAGCAGCTCCATAACGGGACAAAATGGCTACACCTTC.

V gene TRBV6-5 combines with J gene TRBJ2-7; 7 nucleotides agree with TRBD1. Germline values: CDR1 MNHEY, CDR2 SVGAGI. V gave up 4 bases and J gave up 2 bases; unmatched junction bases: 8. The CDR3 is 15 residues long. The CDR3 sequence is CASSSHRGTAYEQYF. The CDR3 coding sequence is TGTGCCAGCAGTTCCCACAGGGGAACCGCCTACGAGCAGTACTTC.

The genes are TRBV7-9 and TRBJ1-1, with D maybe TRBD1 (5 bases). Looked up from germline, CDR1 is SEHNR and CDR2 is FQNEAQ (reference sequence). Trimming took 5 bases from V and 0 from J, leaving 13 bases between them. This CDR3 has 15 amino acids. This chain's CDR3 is CASSHRQIMNTEAFF. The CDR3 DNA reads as TGTGCCAGCAGCCACAGACAGATCATGAACACTGAAGCTTTCTTT.

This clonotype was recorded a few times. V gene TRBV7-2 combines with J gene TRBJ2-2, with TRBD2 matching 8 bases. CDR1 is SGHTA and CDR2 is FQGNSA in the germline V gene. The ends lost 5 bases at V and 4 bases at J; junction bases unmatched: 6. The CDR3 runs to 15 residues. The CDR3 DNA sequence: TGTGCCAGCAGCCGAGGCAGCGGGGGCACCGGGGAGCTGTTTTTT. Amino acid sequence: CASSRGSGGTGELFF.

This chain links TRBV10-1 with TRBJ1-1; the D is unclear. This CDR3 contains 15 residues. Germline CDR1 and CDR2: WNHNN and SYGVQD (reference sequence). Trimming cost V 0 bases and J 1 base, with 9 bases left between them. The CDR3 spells CASSESQRPNTEAFF. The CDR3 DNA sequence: TGCGCCAGCAGTGAGTCTCAGAGACCGAACACTGAAGCTTTCTTT.

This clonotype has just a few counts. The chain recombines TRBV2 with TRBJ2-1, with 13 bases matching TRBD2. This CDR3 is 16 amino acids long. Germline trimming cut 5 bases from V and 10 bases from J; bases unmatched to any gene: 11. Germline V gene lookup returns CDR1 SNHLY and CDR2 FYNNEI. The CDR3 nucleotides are TGTGCCAGCAGTCTACGGGGACTAGCGGGGTCACAAGAGCAGTTCTTC. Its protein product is CASSLRGLAGSQEQFF. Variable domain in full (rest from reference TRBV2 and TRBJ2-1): EPEVTQTPSHQVTQMGQEVILRCVPISNHLYFYWYRQILGQKVEFLVSFYNNEISEKSEIFDDQFSVERPDGSNFTLKIRSTKLEDSAMYFCASSLRGLAGSQEQFFGPGTRLTVL.

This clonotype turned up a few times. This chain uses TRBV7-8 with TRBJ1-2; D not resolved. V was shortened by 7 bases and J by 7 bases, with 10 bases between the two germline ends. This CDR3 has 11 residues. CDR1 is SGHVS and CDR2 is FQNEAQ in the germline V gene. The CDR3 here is CASTDSVGYTF. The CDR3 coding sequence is TGTGCCAGCACCGATAGTGTTGGCTACACCTTC.

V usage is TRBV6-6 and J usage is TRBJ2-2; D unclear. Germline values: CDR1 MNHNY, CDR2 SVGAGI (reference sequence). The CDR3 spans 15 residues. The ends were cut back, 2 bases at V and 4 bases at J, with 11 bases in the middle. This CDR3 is CASSYGSAGTGELFF. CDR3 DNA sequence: TGTGCCAGCAGTTACGGGTCGGCCGGCACCGGGGAGCTGTTTTTT.

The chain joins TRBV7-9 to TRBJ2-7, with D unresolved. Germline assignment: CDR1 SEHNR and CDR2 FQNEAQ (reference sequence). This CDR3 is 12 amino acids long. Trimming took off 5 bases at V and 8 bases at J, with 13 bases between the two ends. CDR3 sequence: CASSHTSSQQYF. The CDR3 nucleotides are TGTGCCAGCAGCCATACATCCAGCCAGCAGTACTTC.

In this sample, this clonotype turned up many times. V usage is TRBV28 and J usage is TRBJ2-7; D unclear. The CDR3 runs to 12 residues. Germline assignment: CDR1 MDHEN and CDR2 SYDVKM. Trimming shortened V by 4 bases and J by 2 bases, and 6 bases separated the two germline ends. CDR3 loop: CASSSTAYEQYF. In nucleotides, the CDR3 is TGTGCCAGCAGTTCTACCGCCTACGAGCAGTACTTC. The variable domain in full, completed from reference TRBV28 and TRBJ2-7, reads DVKVTQSSRYLVKRTGEKVFLECVQDMDHENMFWYRQDPGLGLRLIYFSYDVKMKEKGDIPEGYSVSREKKERFSLILESASTNQTSMYLCASSSTAYEQYFGPGTRLTVT.

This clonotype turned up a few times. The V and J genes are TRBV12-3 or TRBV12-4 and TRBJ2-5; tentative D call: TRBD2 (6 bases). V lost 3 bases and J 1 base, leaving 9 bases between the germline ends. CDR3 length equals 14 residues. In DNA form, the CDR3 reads TGTGCCAGCAGTTTGGGCGGGATCCAAGAGACCCAGTACTTC. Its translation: CASSLGGIQETQYF.

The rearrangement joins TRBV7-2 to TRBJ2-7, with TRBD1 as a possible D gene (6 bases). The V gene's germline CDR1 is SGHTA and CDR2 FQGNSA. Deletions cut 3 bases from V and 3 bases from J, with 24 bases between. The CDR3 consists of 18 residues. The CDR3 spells CASSFRTTVGAASYEQYF. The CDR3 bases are TGTGCCAGCAGCTTCCGGACAACAGTGGGGGCGGCCAGCTACGAGCAGTACTTC. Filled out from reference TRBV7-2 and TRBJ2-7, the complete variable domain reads GAGVSQSPSNKVTEKGKDVELRCDPISGHTALYWYRQSLGQGLEFLIYFQGNSAPDKSGLPSDRFSAERTGGSVSTLTIQRTQQEDSAVYLCASSFRTTVGAASYEQYFGPGTRLTVT.

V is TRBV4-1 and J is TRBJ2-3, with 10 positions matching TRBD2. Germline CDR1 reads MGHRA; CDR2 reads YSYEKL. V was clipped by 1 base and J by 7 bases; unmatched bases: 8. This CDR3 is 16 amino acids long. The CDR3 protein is CASSQAPSGGPYTQYF. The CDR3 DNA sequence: TGCGCCAGCAGCCAAGCCCCTAGCGGGGGCCCATATACGCAGTATTTT.